The present entry profiles one TCR beta chain with its context. Its antigen remains unknown. The sample is drawn from a study of CD4+ T cells in melanoma. Findings and limits, study-wide: Reportedly, melanoma neoantigen-specific CD4+ T cells showed varied differentiation states. A reported correlation linked neoantigen-specific CD4+ T cells to CD8+, macrophage and B cell function.

Germline CDR1 and CDR2: SGHAT and FQDESV (reference sequence). Trimming shortened V by 2 bases and J by 0 bases, and 7 bases separated the two germline ends. This CDR3 region has 14 residues. TCRdb's table, derived via immunoSEQ multiplex PCR, lists solely in-frame clones and lacks some. The table lists some 110,000 clones, 80% to 95% of them singletons, with 3% to 4% in the top ten. The clonotype was recovered from a human donor with melanoma. The chain has TRBV11-1 and TRBJ1-1, with D unclear. Sequencing was performed on peripheral blood. CDR3 in amino acids: CASSLSFLNTEAFF. As DNA, the CDR3 is TGTGCCAGCAGCTTATCTTTCTTGAACACTGAAGCTTTCTTT.